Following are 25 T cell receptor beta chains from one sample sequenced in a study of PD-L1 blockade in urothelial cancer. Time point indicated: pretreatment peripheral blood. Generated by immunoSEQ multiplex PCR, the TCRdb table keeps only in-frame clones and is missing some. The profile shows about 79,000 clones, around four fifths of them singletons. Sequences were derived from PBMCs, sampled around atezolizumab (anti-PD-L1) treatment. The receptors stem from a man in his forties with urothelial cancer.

CDR3 amino acids: CASSVASSGANVLTF. The CDR3 DNA sequence: TGTGCCAGCAGCGTAGCGTCCTCTGGGGCCAACGTCCTGACTTTC. V gene TRBV9 combines with J gene TRBJ2-6; D gene uncertain. V lost 0 bases and J 0 bases, leaving 4 bases between the germline ends. The CDR3 extends over 15 amino acids. The germline gives CDR1 SGDLS, CDR2 YYNGEE.

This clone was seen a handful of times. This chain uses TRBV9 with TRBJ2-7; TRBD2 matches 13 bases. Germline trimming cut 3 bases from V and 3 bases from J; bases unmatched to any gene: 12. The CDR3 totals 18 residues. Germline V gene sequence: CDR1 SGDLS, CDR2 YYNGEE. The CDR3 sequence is CASSAPPQGTSGNYEQYF. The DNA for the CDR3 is TGTGCCAGCAGCGCCCCTCCTCAAGGGACTAGCGGGAACTACGAGCAGTACTTC.

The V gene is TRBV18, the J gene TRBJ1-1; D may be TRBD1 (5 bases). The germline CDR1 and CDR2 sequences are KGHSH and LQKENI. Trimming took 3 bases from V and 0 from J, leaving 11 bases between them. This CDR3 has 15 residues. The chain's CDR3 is CASSPTDSMNTEAFF. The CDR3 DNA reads TGTGCCAGCTCACCCACTGACAGCATGAACACTGAAGCTTTCTTT.

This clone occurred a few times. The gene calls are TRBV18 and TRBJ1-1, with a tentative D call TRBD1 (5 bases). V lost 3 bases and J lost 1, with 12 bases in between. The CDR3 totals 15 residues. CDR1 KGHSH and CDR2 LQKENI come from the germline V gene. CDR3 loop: CASSPGTGRNTEAFF. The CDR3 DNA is TGTGCCAGCTCACCGGGCACAGGTCGGAACACTGAAGCTTTCTTT.

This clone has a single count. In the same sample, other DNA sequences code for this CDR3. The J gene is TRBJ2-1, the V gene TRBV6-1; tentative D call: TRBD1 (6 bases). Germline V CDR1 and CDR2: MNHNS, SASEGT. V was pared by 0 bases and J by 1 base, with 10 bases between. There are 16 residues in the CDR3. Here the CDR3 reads CASSEALRGSYNEQFF. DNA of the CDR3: TGTGCCAGCAGTGAAGCGCTGAGGGGGTCCTACAATGAGCAGTTCTTC.

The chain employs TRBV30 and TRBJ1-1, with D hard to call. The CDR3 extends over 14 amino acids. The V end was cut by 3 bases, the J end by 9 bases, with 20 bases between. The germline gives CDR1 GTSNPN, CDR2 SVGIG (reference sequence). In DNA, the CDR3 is TGTGCCTGGAGACCGAGCCCGGGGTCGGGGAAAGCTTTCTTT. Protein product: CAWRPSPGSGKAFF.

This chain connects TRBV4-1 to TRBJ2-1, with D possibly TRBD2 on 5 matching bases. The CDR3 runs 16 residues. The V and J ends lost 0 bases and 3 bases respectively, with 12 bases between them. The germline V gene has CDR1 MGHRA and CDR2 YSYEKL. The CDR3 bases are TGCGCCAGCAGCCAAGATTCGGGGAAGTACTACAATGAGCAGTTCTTC. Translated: CASSQDSGKYYNEQFF.

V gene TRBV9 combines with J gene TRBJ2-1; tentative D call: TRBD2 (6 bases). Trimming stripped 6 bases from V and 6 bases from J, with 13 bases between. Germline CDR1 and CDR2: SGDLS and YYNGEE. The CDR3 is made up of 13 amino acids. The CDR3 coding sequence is TGTGCCAGCAATAGAGACGGGGGCAATGAGCAGTTCTTC. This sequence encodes CASNRDGGNEQFF.

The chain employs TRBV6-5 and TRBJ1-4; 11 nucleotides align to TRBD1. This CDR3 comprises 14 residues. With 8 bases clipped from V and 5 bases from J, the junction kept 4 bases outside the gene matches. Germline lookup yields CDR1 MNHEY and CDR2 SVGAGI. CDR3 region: CASGGQGGNEKLFF. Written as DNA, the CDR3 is TGTGCCAGCGGGGGACAGGGGGGGAATGAAAAACTGTTTTTT.

This chain's CDR3 is CASSAGTENTEAFF. In nucleotides, the CDR3 is TGTGCCAGCAGCGCAGGGACAGAGAACACTGAAGCTTTCTTT. The chain is built from TRBV2 and TRBJ1-1, with 7 bases fitting TRBD1. The J segment lost 1 base and the V segment lost 6 bases, leaving 5 bases of the junction unmatched. This CDR3 is built from 14 residues. The germline gives CDR1 SNHLY, CDR2 FYNNEI.

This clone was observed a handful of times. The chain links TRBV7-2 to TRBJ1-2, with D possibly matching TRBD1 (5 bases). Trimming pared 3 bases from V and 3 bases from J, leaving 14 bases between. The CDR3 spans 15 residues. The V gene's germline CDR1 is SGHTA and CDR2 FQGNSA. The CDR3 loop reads CASSFDLWGDYGYTF. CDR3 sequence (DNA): TGTGCCAGCAGCTTCGATCTATGGGGGGACTATGGCTACACCTTC. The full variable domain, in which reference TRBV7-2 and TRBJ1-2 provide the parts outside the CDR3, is GAGVSQSPSNKVTEKGKDVELRCDPISGHTALYWYRQSLGQGLEFLIYFQGNSAPDKSGLPSDRFSAERTGGSVSTLTIQRTQQEDSAVYLCASSFDLWGDYGYTFGSGTRLTVV.

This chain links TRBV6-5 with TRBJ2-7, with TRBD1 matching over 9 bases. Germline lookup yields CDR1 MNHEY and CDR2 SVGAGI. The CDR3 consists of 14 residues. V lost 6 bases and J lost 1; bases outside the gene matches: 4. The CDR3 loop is CASRGTGYSYEQYF. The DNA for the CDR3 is TGTGCCAGCAGGGGGACAGGGTATTCCTACGAGCAGTACTTC.

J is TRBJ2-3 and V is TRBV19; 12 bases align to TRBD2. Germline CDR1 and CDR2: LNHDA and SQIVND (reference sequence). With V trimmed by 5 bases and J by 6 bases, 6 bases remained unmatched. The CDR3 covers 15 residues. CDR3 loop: CASSETSGSGDTQYF. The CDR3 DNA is TGTGCCAGTAGTGAGACTAGCGGGAGTGGGGATACGCAGTATTTT.

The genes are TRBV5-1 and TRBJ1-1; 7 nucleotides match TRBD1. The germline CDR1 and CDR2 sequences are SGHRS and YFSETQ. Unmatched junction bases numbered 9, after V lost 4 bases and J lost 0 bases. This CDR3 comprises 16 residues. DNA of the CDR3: TGCGCCAGCAGCGGAGGACAGGTCGGCGTGAACACTGAAGCTTTCTTT. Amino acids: CASSGGQVGVNTEAFF. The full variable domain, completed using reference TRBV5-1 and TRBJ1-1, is KAGVTQTPRYLIKTRGQQVTLSCSPISGHRSVSWYQQTPGQGLQFLFEYFSETQRNKGNFPGRFSGRQFSNSRSEMNVSTLELGDSALYLCASSGGQVGVNTEAFFGQGTRLTVV.

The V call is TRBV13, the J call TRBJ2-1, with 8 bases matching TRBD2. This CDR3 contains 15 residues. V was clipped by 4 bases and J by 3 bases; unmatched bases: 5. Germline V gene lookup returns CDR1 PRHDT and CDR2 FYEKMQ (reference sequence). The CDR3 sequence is CASSSTGGNYNEQFF. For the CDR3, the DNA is TGTGCCAGCAGCTCAACGGGAGGGAACTACAATGAGCAGTTCTTC.

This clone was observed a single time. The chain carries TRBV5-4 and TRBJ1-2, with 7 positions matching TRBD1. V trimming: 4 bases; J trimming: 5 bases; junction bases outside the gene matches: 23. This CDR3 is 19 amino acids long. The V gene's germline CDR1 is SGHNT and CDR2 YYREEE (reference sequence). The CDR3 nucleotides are TGTGCCAGCAGCCCCAAGGGAGGACAGGCGCTAGTAGGAAGGTATGGCTACACCTTC. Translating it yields CASSPKGGQALVGRYGYTF.

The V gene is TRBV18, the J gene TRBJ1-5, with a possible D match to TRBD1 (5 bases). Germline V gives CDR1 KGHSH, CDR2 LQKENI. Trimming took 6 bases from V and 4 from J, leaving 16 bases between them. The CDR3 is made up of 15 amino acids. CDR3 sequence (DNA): TGTGCCAGCTCCTGGGGGGACGGAATGAATCAGCCCCAGCATTTT. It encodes CASSWGDGMNQPQHF.

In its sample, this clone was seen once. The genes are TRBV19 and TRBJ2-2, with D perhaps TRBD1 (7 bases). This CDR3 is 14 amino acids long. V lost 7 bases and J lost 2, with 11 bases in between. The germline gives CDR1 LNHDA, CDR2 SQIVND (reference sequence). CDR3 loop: CASTQGGNTGELFF. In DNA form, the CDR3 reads TGTGCCAGTACCCAGGGGGGAAACACCGGGGAGCTGTTTTTT.

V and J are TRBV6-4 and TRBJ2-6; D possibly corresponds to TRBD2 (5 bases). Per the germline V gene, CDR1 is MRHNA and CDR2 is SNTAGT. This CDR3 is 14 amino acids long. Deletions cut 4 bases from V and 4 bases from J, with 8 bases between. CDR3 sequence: CASSVGRGANVLTF. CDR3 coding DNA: TGTGCCAGCAGTGTGGGGAGAGGGGCCAACGTCCTGACTTTC.

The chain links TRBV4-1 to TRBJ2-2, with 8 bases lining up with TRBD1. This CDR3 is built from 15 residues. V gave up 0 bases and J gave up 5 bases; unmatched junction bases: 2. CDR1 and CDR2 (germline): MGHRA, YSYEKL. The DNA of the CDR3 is TGCGCCAGCAGCCAAGAGACAGGGGATACCGGGGAGCTGTTTTTT. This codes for CASSQETGDTGELFF.

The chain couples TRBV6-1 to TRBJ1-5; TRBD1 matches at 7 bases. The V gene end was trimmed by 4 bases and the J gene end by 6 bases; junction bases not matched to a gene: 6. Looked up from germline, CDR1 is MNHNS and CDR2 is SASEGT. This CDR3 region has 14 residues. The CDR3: CASSGSGGSQPQHF. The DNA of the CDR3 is TGTGCCAGCAGTGGGTCAGGGGGGAGTCAGCCCCAGCATTTT.

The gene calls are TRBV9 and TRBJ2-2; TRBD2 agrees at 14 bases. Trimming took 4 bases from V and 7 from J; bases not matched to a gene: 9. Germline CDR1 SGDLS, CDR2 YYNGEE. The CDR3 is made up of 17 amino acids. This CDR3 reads CASSPLTSGRAGGELFF. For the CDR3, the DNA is TGTGCCAGCAGCCCCTTGACTAGCGGGAGGGCCGGCGGGGAGCTGTTTTTT.

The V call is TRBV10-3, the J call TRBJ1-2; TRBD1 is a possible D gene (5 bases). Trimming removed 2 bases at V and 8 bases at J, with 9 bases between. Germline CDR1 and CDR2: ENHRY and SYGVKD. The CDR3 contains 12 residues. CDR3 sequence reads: CAISEGAGGYTF. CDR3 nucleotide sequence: TGTGCCATCAGTGAGGGGGCAGGAGGCTACACCTTC.

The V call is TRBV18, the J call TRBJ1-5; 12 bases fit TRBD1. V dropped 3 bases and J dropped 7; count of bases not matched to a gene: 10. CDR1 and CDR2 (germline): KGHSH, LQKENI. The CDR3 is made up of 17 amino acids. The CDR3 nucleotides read TGTGCCAGCTCACCTGGGACAGGGGGCACCAGGCAGCAGCCCCAGCATTTT. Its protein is CASSPGTGGTRQQPQHF. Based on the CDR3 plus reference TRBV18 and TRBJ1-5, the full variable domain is NAGVMQNPRHLVRRRGQEARLRCSPMKGHSHVYWYRQLPEEGLKFMVYLQKENIIDESGMPKERFSAEFPKEGPSILRIQQVVRGDSAAYFCASSPGTGGTRQQPQHFGDGTRLSIL.

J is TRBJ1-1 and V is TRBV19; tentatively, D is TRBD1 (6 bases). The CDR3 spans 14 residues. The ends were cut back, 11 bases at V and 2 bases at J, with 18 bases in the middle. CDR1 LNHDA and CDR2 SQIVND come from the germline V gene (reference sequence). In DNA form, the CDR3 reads TGTGCCGGACCAACAGGGAGTGGTAACACTGAAGCTTTCTTT. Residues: CAGPTGSGNTEAFF.